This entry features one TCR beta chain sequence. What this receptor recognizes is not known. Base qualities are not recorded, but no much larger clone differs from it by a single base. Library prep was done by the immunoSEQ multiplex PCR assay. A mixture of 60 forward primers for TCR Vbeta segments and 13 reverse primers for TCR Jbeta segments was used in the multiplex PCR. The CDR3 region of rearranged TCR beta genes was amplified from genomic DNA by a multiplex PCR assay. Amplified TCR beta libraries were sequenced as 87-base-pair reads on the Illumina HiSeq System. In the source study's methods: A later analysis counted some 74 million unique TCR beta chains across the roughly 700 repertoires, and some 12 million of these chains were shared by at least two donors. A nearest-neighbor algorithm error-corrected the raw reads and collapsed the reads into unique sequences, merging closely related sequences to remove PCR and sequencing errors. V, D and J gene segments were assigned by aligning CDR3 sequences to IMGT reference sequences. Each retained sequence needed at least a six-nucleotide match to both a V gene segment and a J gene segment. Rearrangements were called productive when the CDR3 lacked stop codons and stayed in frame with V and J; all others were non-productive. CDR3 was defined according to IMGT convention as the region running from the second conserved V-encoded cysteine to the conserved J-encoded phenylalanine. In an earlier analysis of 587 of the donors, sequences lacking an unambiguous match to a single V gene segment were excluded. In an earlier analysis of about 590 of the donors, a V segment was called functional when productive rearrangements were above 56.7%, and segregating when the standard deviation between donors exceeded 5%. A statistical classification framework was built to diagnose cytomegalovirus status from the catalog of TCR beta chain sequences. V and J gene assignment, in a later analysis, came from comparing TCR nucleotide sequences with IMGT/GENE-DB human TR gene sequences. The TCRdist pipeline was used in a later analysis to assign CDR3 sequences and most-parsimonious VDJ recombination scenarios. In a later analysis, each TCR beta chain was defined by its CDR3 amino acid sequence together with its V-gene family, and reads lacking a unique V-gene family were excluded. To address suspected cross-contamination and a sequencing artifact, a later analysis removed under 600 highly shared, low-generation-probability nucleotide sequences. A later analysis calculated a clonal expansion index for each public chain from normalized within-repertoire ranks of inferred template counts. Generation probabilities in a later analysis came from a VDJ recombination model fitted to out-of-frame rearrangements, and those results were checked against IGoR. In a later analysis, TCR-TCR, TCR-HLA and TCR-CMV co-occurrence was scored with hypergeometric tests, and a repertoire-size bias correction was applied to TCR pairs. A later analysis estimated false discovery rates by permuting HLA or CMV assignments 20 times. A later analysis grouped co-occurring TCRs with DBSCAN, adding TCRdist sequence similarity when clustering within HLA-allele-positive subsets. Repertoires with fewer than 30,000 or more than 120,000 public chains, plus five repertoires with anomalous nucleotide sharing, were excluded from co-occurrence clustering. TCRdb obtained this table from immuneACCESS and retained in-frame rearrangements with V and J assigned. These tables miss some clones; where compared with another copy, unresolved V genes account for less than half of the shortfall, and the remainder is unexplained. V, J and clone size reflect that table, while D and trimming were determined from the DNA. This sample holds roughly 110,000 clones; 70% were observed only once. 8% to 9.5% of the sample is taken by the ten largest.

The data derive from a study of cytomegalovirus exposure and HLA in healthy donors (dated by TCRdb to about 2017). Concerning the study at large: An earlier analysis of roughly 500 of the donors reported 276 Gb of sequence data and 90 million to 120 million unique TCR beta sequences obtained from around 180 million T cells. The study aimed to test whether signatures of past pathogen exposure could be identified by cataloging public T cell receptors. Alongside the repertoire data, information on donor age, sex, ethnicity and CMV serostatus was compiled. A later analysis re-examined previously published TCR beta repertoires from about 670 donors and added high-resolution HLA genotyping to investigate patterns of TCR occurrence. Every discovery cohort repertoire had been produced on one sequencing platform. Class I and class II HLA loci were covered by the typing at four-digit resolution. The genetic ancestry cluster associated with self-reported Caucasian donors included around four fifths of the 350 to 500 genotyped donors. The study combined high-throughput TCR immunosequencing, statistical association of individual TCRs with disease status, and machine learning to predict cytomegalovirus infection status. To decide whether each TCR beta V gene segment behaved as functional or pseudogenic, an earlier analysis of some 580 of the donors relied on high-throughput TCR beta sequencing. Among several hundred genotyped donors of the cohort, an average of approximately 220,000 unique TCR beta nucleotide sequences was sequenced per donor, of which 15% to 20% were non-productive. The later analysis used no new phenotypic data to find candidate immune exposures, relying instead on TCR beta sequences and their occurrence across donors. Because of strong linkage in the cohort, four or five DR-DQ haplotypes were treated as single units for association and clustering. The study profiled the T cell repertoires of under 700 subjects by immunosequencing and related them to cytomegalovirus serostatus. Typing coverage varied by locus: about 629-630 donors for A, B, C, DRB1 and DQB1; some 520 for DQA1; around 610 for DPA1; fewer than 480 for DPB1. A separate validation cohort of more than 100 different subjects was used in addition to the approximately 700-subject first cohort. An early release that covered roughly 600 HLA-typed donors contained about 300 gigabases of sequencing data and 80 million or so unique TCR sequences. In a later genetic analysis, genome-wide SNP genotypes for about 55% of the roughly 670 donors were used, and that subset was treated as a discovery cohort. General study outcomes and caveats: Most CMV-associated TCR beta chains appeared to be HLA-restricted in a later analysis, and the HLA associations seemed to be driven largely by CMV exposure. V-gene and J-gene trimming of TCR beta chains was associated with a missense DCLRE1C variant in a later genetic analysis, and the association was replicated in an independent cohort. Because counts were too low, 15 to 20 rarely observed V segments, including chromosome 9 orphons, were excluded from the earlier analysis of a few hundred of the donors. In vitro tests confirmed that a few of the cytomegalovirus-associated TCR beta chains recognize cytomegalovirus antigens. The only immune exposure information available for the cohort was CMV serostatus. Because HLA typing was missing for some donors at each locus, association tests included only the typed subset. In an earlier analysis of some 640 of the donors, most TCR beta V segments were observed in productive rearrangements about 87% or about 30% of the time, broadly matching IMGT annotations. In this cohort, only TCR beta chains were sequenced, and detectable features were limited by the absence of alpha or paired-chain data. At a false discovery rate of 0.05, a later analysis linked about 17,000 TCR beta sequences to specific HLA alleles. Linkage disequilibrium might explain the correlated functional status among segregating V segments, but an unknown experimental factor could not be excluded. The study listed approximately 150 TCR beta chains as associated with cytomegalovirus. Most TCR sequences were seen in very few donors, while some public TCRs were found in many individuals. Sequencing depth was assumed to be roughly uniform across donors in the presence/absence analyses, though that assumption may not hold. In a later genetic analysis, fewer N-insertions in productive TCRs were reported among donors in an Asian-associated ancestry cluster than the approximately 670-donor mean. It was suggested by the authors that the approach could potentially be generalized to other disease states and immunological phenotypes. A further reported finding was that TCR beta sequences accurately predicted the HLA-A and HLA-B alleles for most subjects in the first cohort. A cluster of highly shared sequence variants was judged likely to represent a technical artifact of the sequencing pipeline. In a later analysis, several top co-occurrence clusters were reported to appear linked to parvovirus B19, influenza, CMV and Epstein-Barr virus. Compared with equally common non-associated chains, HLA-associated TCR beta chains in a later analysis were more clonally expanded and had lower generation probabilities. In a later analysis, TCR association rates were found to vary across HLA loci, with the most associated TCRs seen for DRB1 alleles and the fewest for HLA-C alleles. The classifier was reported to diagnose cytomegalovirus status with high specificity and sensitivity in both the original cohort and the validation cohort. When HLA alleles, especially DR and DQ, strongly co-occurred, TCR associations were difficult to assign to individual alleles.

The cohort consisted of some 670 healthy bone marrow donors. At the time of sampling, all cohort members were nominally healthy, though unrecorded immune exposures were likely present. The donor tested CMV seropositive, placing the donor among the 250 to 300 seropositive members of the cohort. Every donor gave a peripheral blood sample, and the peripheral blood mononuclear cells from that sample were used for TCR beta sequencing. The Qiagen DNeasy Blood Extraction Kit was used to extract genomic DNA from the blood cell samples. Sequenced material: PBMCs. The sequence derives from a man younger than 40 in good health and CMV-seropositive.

For the CDR3, the sequence is CASRTTGTEAFF. Read as DNA, the sequence is TGCGCCAGCCGGACAACCGGGACTGAAGCTTTCTTT. The rearranged chain carries TRBV5-1 and TRBJ1-1; the D gene is perhaps TRBD1, on 5 matching bases. From a lookup of the germline V gene, CDR1 and CDR2 are SGHRS and YFSETQ. A distance of 12 bases separates the germline ends of V and J, which lose 7 bases and 5 bases respectively. The CDR3 holds 12 amino acids from the cysteine to the phenylalanine. Of all the DNA, just the CDR3 is kept, 36 bases in frame from base 1.